The clone carrying this TCR beta chain was seen only a few times. Its antigen remains unidentified. Produced via immunoSEQ multiplex PCR; TCRdb's table is partial and in-frame only. The profile covers some 190,000 clones, with roughly 89% appearing a single time and roughly 6% taken by the ten largest. This sample is drawn from a study of Ad26.COV2.S vaccination and SARS-CoV-2 variants. Findings of the study overall: The analyses of TCR breadth and depth may have understated the size of total T cell responses. For non-spike TCRs, breadth in vaccine recipients resembled that in placebo recipients. Vaccine recipients had higher spike-specific TCR breadth than placebo recipients. Reportedly, spike-specific CD8+ and CD4+ T cell responses achieved substantial breadth once vaccination had taken place.

This receptor was obtained from a human donor who had recovered from COVID-19. Source: peripheral blood, taken after recovery from COVID-19.

The CDR3 bases are TGTGCCAGCAGTTTAACAGGGGACTATGGCTACACCTTC. Translation: CASSLTGDYGYTF. This chain uses TRBV27 with TRBJ1-2; 7 nucleotides agree with TRBD1. The CDR3 spans 13 residues. Losses at the gene ends were 2 bases for V and 3 bases for J; bases not matched to a gene: 0. Germline V gene sequence: CDR1 MNHEY, CDR2 SMNVEV (reference sequence).